This entry lists 25 T cell receptor beta chains sequenced from one sample in a study of human T cells and chemical hapten exposure. The time point here: patch test 1, 2 weeks after DPC sensitization. Treatment in this sample: therapeutic diphenylcyclopropenone sensitization with weekly scalp DPC. TCRdb reprocessed the RACE reads via MiXCR and lists one record per CDR3 protein. The data show more than 65,000 distinct CDR3 sequences, about 9.4% seen once. Sequenced material: whole blood, taken in connection with sensitization to the hapten diphenylcyclopropenone (DPC). These receptors all come from a woman in her fifties or sixties with alopecia areata. Some clones in this sample may be carry-over from other donors' samples.

This chain links TRBV7-9 with TRBJ1-4, with D unclear. Germline V gene sequence: CDR1 SEHNR, CDR2 FQNEAQ (reference sequence). The CDR3 runs to 14 residues. The germline V and J ends were trimmed by 3 bases and 1 base, with 6 bases remaining between them. In DNA form, the CDR3 reads TGTGCCAGCAGCTTCGAGCTAACTAATGAAAAACTGTTTTTT. This encodes CASSFELTNEKLFF.

This clonotype was seen a handful of times. This chain uses TRBV7-8 with TRBJ2-1, with no clear D. Germline loops: CDR1 SGHVS, CDR2 FQNEAQ. This CDR3 spans 12 amino acids. V was clipped by 2 bases and J by 6 bases, with 5 bases between them. The CDR3: CASSLLINEQFF. The DNA for the CDR3 is TGTGCCAGCAGCTTACTGATCAATGAGCAGTTCTTC.

This clonotype was detected ten times or more. This sequence joins TRBV7-9 and TRBJ1-2; D unresolved. V dropped 4 bases and J dropped 8 bases, with 14 bases sitting between them. Per the germline V gene, CDR1 is SEHNR and CDR2 is FQNEAQ (reference sequence). The CDR3 totals 13 residues. CDR3 nucleotides: TGTGCCAGCAGCTCTGAGGTCCCGGTCGGCTACACCTTC. Translated: CASSSEVPVGYTF.

This clonotype showed up many times. The V and J genes are TRBV28 and TRBJ2-3, with 12 bases matching TRBD2. The CDR3 runs to 16 residues. Trimming removed 5 bases from V and 3 bases from J; junction bases left unmatched: 6. Germline CDR1 MDHEN, CDR2 SYDVKM. CDR3: CASSPRTSGKTDTQYF. The CDR3 nucleotides read TGTGCCAGCAGTCCTAGGACTAGCGGGAAGACAGATACGCAGTATTTT.

This clonotype showed up many times. The rearrangement links TRBV11-2 to TRBJ1-1; 7 bases are shared with TRBD1. The CDR3 runs 13 residues. In germline, CDR1 is SGHAT, CDR2 FQNNGV. The V and J ends lost 6 bases and 7 bases, in that order; junction bases with no gene match: 8. The CDR3 reads CASRQGTVNEAFF. The CDR3 bases are TGTGCCAGCAGACAGGGGACCGTTAATGAAGCTTTCTTT.

The chain uses TRBV5-1 and TRBJ1-1; 7 bases line up with TRBD1. V gave up 3 bases and J gave up 1 base; unmatched junction bases: 6. This CDR3 is built from 15 residues. Germline assignment: CDR1 SGHRS and CDR2 YFSETQ. The CDR3 loop is CASSWGTDRNTEAFF. CDR3 DNA: TGCGCCAGCAGCTGGGGGACAGACCGGAACACTGAAGCTTTCTTT.

This clonotype was seen a few times. This sequence joins TRBV30 and TRBJ1-3, with 9 bases identical to TRBD1. This CDR3 is built from 16 residues. Losses at the gene ends were 0 bases for V and 4 bases for J; bases not matched to a gene: 7. Germline assignment: CDR1 GTSNPN and CDR2 SVGIG (reference sequence). The CDR3 here is CAWSVQDRGYGNTIYF. The CDR3 DNA reads as TGTGCCTGGAGTGTACAAGACAGGGGGTACGGAAACACCATATATTTT.

V is TRBV9 and J is TRBJ2-5; no firm D call. CDR3 length equals 14 residues. Germline CDR1 reads SGDLS; CDR2 reads YYNGEE. Trimming left V 2 bases short and J 6 bases short, with 14 bases between. CDR3 in amino acids: CASSVGEGQQTQYF. The CDR3 region has the DNA TGTGCCAGCAGCGTGGGCGAAGGCCAGCAGACCCAGTACTTC. The variable domain in full, with the rest retrieved from reference TRBV9 and TRBJ2-5, is DSGVTQTPKHLITATGQRVTLRCSPRSGDLSVYWYQQSLDQGLQFLIQYYNGEERAKGNILERFSAQQFPDLHSELNLSSLELGDSALYFCASSVGEGQQTQYFGPGTRLLVL.

This clonotype was counted a few times. V gene TRBV12-3 or TRBV12-4 combines with J gene TRBJ2-3; 7 positions agree with TRBD1. Losses at the gene ends were 5 bases for V and 4 bases for J; bases not matched to a gene: 12. This CDR3 has 16 residues. The chain's CDR3 is CASSPAPTGFADTQYF. The CDR3 DNA sequence: TGTGCCAGCAGTCCCGCCCCGACAGGGTTCGCAGATACGCAGTATTTT.

This clonotype was found a few times. The chain uses TRBV4-2 and TRBJ2-7; 12 bases fit TRBD2. V was clipped by 4 bases and J by 4 bases; unmatched bases: 5. Germline loops: CDR1 LGHNA, CDR2 YNFKEQ. CDR3 length: 15 residues. CDR3 nucleotide sequence: TGTGCCAGCAGCCCACGGACTAGCGGGATTTACGAGCAGTACTTC. This translates into CASSPRTSGIYEQYF.

The chain carries TRBV6-6 and TRBJ2-7; 10 bases are a match to TRBD2. Germline V lookup: CDR1 MNHNY, CDR2 SVGAGI (reference sequence). The CDR3 extends over 16 amino acids. V gave up 0 bases and J gave up 5 bases; unmatched junction bases: 7. Here the CDR3 DNA reads TGTGCCAGCAGTTACTCCCCTAGCGGGAGTGGGAACGAGCAGTACTTC. Translation gives CASSYSPSGSGNEQYF.

In its sample, this clonotype was seen a few times. V gene TRBV5-5 combines with J gene TRBJ1-4, with TRBD1 as a possible D gene (5 bases). The V end was cut by 0 bases, the J end by 5 bases, with 14 bases between. Germline values: CDR1 SGHKS, CDR2 YYEKEE (reference sequence). The CDR3 has 16 residues. The CDR3 protein is CASSLGPGTGNEKLFF. The CDR3 DNA sequence: TGTGCCAGCAGCTTGGGGCCCGGGACCGGGAATGAAAAACTGTTTTTT.

This clonotype occurred a few times. The V call is TRBV28, the J call TRBJ2-1, with 10 bases matching TRBD2. There are 14 residues in the CDR3. Germline trimming cut 4 bases from V and 6 bases from J; bases unmatched to any gene: 3. Germline V gene sequence: CDR1 MDHEN, CDR2 SYDVKM. This chain's CDR3 is CASSWTSGFNEQFF. The CDR3 nucleotides read TGTGCCAGCAGTTGGACTAGCGGTTTCAATGAGCAGTTCTTC.

This clonotype showed up just a few times. The V gene is TRBV6-5, the J gene TRBJ1-2; D is possibly TRBD1 (5 bases). The germline V gene encodes CDR1 MNHEY and CDR2 SVGAGI. The CDR3 runs 14 residues. The ends were cut back, 6 bases at V and 2 bases at J, with 13 bases in the middle. In DNA, the CDR3 is TGTGCCAGCAGCCCTAGGGCAGGGAACTATGGCTACACCTTC. This translates into CASSPRAGNYGYTF.

This chain uses TRBV12-3 or TRBV12-4 with TRBJ1-5; 7 positions match TRBD1. V lost 4 bases, J lost 5 bases, and 5 bases stayed unmatched. This CDR3 is 14 amino acids long. The CDR3 sequence: CASSWDSADQPQHF. CDR3 bases: TGTGCCAGCAGTTGGGACAGCGCGGATCAGCCCCAGCATTTT.

Ten or more counts support this clonotype. The chain carries TRBV12-3 or TRBV12-4 and TRBJ1-5; a weak D match, TRBD1 (5 bases). V gave up 2 bases and J gave up 6 bases, with 11 bases separating them. The CDR3 consists of 14 residues. CDR3 DNA sequence: TGTGCCAGCAGTTTACGGGGGGAGCGTCAGCCCCAGCATTTT. Amino acids: CASSLRGERQPQHF.

This clonotype was seen only a few times. The chain joins TRBV6-1 to TRBJ1-1; the D is unclear. Germline lookup yields CDR1 MNHNS and CDR2 SASEGT. The V end lost 6 bases, the J end lost 1 base, and 12 bases lay between the germline ends. The CDR3 contains 14 residues. Here the CDR3 reads CASREHSGNTEAFF. CDR3 DNA sequence: TGTGCCAGCAGAGAACATTCGGGGAACACTGAAGCTTTCTTT.

V usage is TRBV29-1 and J usage is TRBJ2-7; TRBD1 agrees at 9 bases. Losses at the gene ends were 6 bases for V and 5 bases for J; bases not matched to a gene: 5. The germline V gene encodes CDR1 SQVTM and CDR2 ANQGSEA. The CDR3 sequence is 12 residues long. This CDR3 is CSVGQGTDEQYF. The CDR3 nucleotides read TGCAGCGTGGGACAGGGAACCGACGAGCAGTACTTC.

This clonotype is medium-sized (0.01 to 0.1%). This chain links TRBV29-1 with TRBJ1-1; a possible D gene is TRBD1 (6 bases). Trimming stripped 5 bases from V and 6 bases from J, with 7 bases between. The CDR3 covers 10 residues. CDR1 and CDR2 (germline): SQVTM, ANQGSEA. In DNA, the CDR3 is TGCAGCGTTTGGACAGCTGAAGCTTTCTTT. As protein: CSVWTAEAFF.

The V and J genes are TRBV7-2 and TRBJ2-3, with 7 bases aligning to TRBD2. With V trimmed by 5 bases and J by 2 bases, 13 bases remained unmatched. Germline-derived CDR1 and CDR2 are SGHTA and FQGNSA. CDR3 length equals 17 residues. The CDR3 DNA sequence: TGTGCCAGCAGCCTGCCCTACCCTAGCGGCCCCACAGATACGCAGTATTTT. Translated, it gives CASSLPYPSGPTDTQYF. Drawing the rest from reference TRBV7-2 and TRBJ2-3, the complete variable domain is GAGVSQSPSNKVTEKGKDVELRCDPISGHTALYWYRQSLGQGLEFLIYFQGNSAPDKSGLPSDRFSAERTGGSVSTLTIQRTQQEDSAVYLCASSLPYPSGPTDTQYFGPGTRLTVL.

For this clonotype: This may arise from a read error, as a much more abundant clone is one base away. No conserved phenylalanine or tryptophan is present at the end of the CDR3, so a read error is the likely explanation. The chain has TRBV11-2 and TRBJ2-5; tentatively, D is TRBD2 (5 bases). The CDR3 is made up of 17 amino acids. Germline-derived CDR1 and CDR2 are SGHAT and FQNNGV. V gave up 0 bases and J gave up 5 bases, with 19 bases separating them. CDR3 in DNA: TGTGCCAGCAGCTTAGACCCGCCGGCAGGACTTCGGGAGACCCAGTACTCC. Translation gives CASSLDPPAGLRETQYS.

There are a few counts of this clonotype. The V and J genes are TRBV12-3 or TRBV12-4 and TRBJ1-1, with 9 bases matching TRBD1. With V trimmed by 5 bases and J by 2 bases, 6 bases remained unmatched. The CDR3 consists of 15 residues. In DNA form, the CDR3 reads TGTGCCAGCAGTGCCCAGGACAGGGGTAACACTGAAGCTTTCTTT. This codes for CASSAQDRGNTEAFF.

This clonotype has more than one count but fewer than ten. The genes are TRBV5-1 and TRBJ2-3; TRBD2 agrees at 8 bases. Germline CDR1 and CDR2: SGHRS and YFSETQ. V dropped 0 bases and J dropped 3; count of bases not matched to a gene: 9. This CDR3 comprises 17 residues. CDR3 residues: CASSLGESGTRTDTQYF. The CDR3 DNA is TGCGCCAGCAGCTTGGGGGAATCCGGGACTAGAACAGATACGCAGTATTTT.

This clonotype appeared a few times. V usage is TRBV2 and J usage is TRBJ2-5; unclear D gene. V lost 6 bases, J lost 0 bases, and 5 bases lay in between. Germline CDR1 SNHLY, CDR2 FYNNEI. This CDR3 is 12 amino acids long. This chain's CDR3 is CASRDDQETQYF. The CDR3 DNA reads TGTGCCAGCAGAGATGACCAAGAGACCCAGTACTTC.

This clonotype occurred a few times. V and J are TRBV10-1 and TRBJ1-5, with a possible D match to TRBD1 (5 bases). Germline loops: CDR1 WNHNN, CDR2 SYGVQD (reference sequence). V lost 7 bases to trimming and J lost 8 bases, with 15 bases between them. CDR3 length equals 13 residues. The DNA of the CDR3 is TGCGCCAGCACCTCATCCCTGGGGGAGCCCCAGCATTTT. It is translated as CASTSSLGEPQHF.